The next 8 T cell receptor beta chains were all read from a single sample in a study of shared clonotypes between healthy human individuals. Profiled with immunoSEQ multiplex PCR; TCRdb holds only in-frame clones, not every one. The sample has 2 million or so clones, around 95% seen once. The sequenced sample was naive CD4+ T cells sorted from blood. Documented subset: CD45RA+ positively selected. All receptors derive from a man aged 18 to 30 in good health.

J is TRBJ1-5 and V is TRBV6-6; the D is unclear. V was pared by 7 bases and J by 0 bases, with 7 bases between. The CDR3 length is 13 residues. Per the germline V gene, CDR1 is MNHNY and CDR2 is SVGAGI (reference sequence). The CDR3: CASTEISNQPQHF. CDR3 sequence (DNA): TGTGCCAGCACCGAGATTAGCAATCAGCCCCAGCATTTT.

The CDR3 nucleotides read TGTGCCAGCAGTGCTCCGGGACAGGGTATCCATGAGCAGTTCTTC. Protein: CASSAPGQGIHEQFF. The J gene is TRBJ2-1, the V gene TRBV6-6, with TRBD1 identical over 9 bases. The V gene's germline CDR1 is MNHNY and CDR2 SVGAGI (reference sequence). Losses at the gene ends were 5 bases for V and 8 bases for J; bases not matched to a gene: 10. The CDR3 sequence is 15 residues long.

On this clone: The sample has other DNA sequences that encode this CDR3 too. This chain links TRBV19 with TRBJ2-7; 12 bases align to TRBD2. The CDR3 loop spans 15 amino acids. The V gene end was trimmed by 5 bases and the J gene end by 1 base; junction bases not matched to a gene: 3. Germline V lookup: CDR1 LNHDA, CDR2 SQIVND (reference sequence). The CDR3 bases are TGTGCCAGTAGTTCGCTAGCGGGGGGGTCCTACGAGCAGTACTTC. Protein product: CASSSLAGGSYEQYF.

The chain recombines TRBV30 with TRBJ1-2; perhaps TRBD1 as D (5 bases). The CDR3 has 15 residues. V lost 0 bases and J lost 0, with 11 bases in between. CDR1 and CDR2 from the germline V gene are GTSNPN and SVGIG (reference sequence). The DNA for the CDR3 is TGTGCCTGGAGTGTAGGAGCGGGGGCTAACTATGGCTACACCTTC. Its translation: CAWSVGAGANYGYTF.

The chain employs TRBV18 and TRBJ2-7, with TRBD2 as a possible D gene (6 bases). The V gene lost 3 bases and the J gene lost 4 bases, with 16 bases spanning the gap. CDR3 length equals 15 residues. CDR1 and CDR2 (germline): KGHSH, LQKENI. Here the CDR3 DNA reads TGTGCCAGCTCACCCGCTGAAGGGGAGGTTTACGAGCAGTACTTC. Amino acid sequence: CASSPAEGEVYEQYF.

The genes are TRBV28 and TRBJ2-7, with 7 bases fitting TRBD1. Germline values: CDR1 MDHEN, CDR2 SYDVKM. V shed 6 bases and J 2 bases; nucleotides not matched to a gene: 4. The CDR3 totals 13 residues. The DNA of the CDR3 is TGTGCCAGCAGGAGACAGGGTGCCTACGAGCAGTACTTC. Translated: CASRRQGAYEQYF.

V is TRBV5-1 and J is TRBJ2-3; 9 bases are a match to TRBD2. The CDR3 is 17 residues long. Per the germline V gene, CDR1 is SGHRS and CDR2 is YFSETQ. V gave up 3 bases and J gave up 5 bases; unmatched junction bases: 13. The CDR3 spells CASSSPSGGGALDTQYF. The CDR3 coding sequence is TGCGCCAGCAGCTCCCCGTCGGGCGGGGGGGCGTTAGATACGCAGTATTTT.

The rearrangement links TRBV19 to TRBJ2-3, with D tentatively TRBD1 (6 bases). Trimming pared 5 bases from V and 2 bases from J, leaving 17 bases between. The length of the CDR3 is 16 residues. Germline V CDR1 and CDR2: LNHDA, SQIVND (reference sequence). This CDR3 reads CASSDIMGAVTDTQYF. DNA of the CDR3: TGTGCCAGTAGTGATATAATGGGGGCGGTCACAGATACGCAGTATTTT.